This TCR beta chain was identified in a study of beta chain features in type 1 diabetes. Study at large: The patients were much like the healthy donors in age, gender and cell yields.

The study, taken as a whole, reports: Within each of all four CD4+ subsets, Type 1 diabetes patients had TCRB CDR3s that were moderately but significantly shorter. Naive, central memory and regulatory TCRB repertoires appeared more similar among patients than healthy donors.

On average, the one heparinised blood draw given by each donor was roughly 100 mL. Each sorted population was over 95% pure. Germline CDR1 and CDR2: KGHSH and LQKENI. The germline V and J ends were trimmed by 3 bases and 2 bases, with 11 bases remaining between them. The CDR3 is made up of 14 amino acids. Sequencing targeted expressed TCRB transcripts, as all isolated RNA had been reverse transcribed. Sequenced by immunoSEQ multiplex PCR; TCRdb stores in-frame clones only, minus some. The profile shows about 120,000 clones, less than 20% of them singletons. With respect to this clone: Its antigen is unidentified.

The chain carries TRBV18 and TRBJ2-7, with TRBD1 as a possible D gene (5 bases). This TCR was recovered from a man aged 30 to 39 with type 1 diabetes. The source material was central memory CD4+ T cells from blood. The DNA of the CDR3 is TGTGCCAGCTCACCGCCAGGGATTACCTACGAGCAGTACTTC. This encodes CASSPPGITYEQYF.